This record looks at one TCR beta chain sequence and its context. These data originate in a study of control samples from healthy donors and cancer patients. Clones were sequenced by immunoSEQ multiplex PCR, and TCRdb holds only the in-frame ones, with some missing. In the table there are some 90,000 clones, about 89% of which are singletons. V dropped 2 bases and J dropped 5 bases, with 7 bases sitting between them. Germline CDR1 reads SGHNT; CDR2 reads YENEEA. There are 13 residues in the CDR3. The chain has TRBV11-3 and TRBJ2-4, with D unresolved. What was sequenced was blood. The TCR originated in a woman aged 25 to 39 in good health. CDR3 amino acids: CASSLWPENIQYF. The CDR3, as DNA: TGTGCCAGCAGCTTATGGCCGGAAAACATTCAGTACTTC.